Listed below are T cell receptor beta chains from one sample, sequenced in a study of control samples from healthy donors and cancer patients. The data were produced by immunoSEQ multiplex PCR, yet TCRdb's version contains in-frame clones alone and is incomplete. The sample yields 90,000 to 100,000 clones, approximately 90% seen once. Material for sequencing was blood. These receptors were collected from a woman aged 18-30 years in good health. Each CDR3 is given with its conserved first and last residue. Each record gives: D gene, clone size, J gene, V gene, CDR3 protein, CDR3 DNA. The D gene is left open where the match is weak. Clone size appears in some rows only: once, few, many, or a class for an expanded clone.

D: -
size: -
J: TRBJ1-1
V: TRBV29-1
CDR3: CSVDGNTEAFF
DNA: TGCAGCGTGGACGGGAACACTGAAGCTTTCTTT

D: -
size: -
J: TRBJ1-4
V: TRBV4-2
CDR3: CASSPRYQGKDEKLFF
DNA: TGTGCCAGCAGCCCCCGTTACCAGGGGAAAGACGAAAAACTGTTTTTT

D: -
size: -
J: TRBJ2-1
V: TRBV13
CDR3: CASSSPGMYNEQFF
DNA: TGTGCCAGCAGCTCCCCGGGGATGTACAATGAGCAGTTCTTC

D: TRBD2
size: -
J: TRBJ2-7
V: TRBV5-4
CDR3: CASSPLAGGIPYEQYF
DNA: TGTGCCAGCAGCCCACTAGCGGGGGGCATACCCTACGAGCAGTACTTC

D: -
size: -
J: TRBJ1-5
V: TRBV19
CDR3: CASSRVELSNQPQHF
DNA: TGTGCCAGTAGTAGGGTAGAGCTTAGCAATCAGCCCCAGCATTTT

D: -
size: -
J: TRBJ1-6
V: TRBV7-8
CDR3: CASSWGGDSPLHF
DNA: TGTGCCAGCAGCTGGGGGGGGGATTCACCCCTCCACTTT

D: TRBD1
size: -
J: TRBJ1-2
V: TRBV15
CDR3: CATSRLTGGVPRYTF
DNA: TGTGCCACCAGCAGACTGACAGGGGGCGTCCCTAGGTACACCTTC

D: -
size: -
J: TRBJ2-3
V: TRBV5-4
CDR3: CASSSRDSRDTQYF
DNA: TGTGCCAGCAGCTCCCGGGACTCAAGAGATACGCAGTATTTT

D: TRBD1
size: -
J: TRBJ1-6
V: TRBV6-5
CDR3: CASSRQGYKSPLHF
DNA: TGTGCCAGCAGCCGACAGGGTTATAAATCACCCCTCCACTTT

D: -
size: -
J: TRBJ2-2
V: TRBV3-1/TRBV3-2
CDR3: CASSQVSLQGTNTGELFF
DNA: TGTGCCAGCAGCCAAGTATCTCTACAGGGAACGAACACCGGGGAGCTGTTTTTT

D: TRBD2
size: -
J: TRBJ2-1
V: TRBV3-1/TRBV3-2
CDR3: CASSQESSSGGLSYNEQFF
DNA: TGTGCCAGCAGCCAAGAATCATCTAGCGGGGGGCTATCCTACAATGAGCAGTTCTTC

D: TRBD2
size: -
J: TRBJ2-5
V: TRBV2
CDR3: CASVAGGRFDQETQYF
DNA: TGTGCCAGCGTAGCGGGGGGCAGATTCGACCAAGAGACCCAGTACTTC

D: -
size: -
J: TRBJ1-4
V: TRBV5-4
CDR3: CARSQGGGRGEKLFF
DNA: TGTGCCCGCAGCCAAGGGGGGGGCCGGGGGGAAAAACTGTTTTTT

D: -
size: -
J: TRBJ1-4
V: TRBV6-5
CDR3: CASSYRSANEKLFF
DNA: TGTGCCAGCAGTTACAGGAGTGCTAATGAAAAACTGTTTTTT

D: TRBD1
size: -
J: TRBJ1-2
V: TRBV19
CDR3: CASKGQGVKGGGYTF
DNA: TGTGCCAGTAAAGGACAGGGGGTTAAAGGTGGTGGCTACACCTTC

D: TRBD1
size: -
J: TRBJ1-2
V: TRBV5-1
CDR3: CASSLVPGGDYGYTF
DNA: TGCGCCAGCAGCTTGGTCCCAGGGGGGGACTATGGCTACACCTTC

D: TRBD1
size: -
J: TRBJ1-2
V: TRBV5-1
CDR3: CASSDPGQGTYGYTF
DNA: TGCGCCAGCAGCGACCCGGGACAGGGGACATATGGCTACACCTTC

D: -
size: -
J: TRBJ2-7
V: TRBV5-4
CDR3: CASSLGGRPTTYEQYF
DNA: TGTGCCAGCAGCTTGGGGGGGCGACCTACTACCTACGAGCAGTACTTC

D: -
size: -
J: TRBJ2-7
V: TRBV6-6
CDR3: CAAEGAYEQYF
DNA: TGTGCCGCCGAAGGCGCCTACGAGCAGTACTTC

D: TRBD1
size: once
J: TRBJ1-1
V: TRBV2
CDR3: CASRSGTGLTEAFF
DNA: TGTGCCAGCAGGAGTGGGACAGGATTAACAGAAGCTTTCTTT

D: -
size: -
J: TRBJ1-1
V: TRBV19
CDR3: CASSNGGTEAFF
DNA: TGTGCCAGTAGTAACGGAGGCACTGAAGCTTTCTTT

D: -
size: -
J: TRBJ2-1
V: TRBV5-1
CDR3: CASSRTPSDEQFF
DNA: TGCGCCAGCAGCAGGACCCCTAGCGATGAGCAGTTCTTC

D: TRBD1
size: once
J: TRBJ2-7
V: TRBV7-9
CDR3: CASSYRDRGAEQYF
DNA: TGTGCCAGCAGCTACCGGGACAGGGGGGCCGAGCAGTACTTC

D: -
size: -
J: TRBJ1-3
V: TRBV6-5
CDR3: CASSYSRGTGNTIYF
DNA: TGTGCCAGCAGTTACTCTAGGGGCACTGGAAACACCATATATTTT

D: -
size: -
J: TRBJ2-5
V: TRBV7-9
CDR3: CASSLVGSQETQYF
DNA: TGTGCCAGCAGCTTAGTGGGTAGCCAAGAGACCCAGTACTTC

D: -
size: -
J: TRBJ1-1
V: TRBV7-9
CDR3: CASSLRESTEAFF
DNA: TGTGCCAGCAGCTTGAGGGAGAGTACTGAAGCTTTCTTT

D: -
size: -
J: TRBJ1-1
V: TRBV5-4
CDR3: CASSSPGGRMNTEAFF
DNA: TGTGCCAGCAGCTCGCCTGGGGGGCGTATGAACACTGAAGCTTTCTTT

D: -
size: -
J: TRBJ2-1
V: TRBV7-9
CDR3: CASSLQGNEQFF
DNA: TGTGCCAGCAGCTTACAGGGCAATGAGCAGTTCTTC